Sequencing of this T cell receptor (beta chain) was carried out in a study of cytomegalovirus exposure and HLA in healthy donors. Points from the study as a whole: The Asian-associated ancestry cluster reportedly had fewer N-insertions than the roughly 670-donor mean in a later analysis. CMV serostatus was the only immune exposure information that was available. The study reported that TCR beta sequences accurately predicted HLA-A and HLA-B alleles in most subjects.

As to this clone: Its specificity is not known.

The CDR3 is made up of 15 amino acids. V was cut by 7 bases and J by 1 base, with 13 bases left in between. Germline-derived CDR1 and CDR2 are MDHEN and SYDVKM. In the PCR, 60 Vbeta and 13 Jbeta primers were used. Clones were sequenced by immunoSEQ multiplex PCR, and TCRdb holds only the in-frame ones, with some missing. The sample has more than 100,000 clones, about 76% seen once. The source material was PBMCs. The gene calls are TRBV28 and TRBJ2-2; TRBD1 might be the D (5 bases). The sequence was collected from a woman between 35 and 50 years old in good health and CMV-seronegative. CDR3 residues: CASNLPRGNTGELFF. In nucleotides, the CDR3 is TGTGCCAGCAATCTCCCTAGGGGGAACACCGGGGAGCTGTTTTTT. The full variable domain, completed using reference TRBV28 and TRBJ2-2, is DVKVTQSSRYLVKRTGEKVFLECVQDMDHENMFWYRQDPGLGLRLIYFSYDVKMKEKGDIPEGYSVSREKKERFSLILESASTNQTSMYLCASNLPRGNTGELFFGEGSRLTVL.